The sample holds many counts of the clone carrying this T cell receptor beta chain. The data were taken from a study of blood T cell repertoires in COVID-19. This CDR3 region has 13 residues. V was pared by 3 bases and J by 0 bases, with 6 bases between. Germline V gene data show CDR1 as PRHDT and CDR2 as FYEKMQ (reference sequence). Original methodology: Amplifying reference gene primers gave estimates of nucleated cell counts. TCRdb's table, derived via immunoSEQ multiplex PCR, lists solely in-frame clones and lacks some. The V and J calls and the clone size are those of that table, but D and trimming were determined from the DNA. The table records some 43,000 clones, around 85% of them present only once.

The sample consisted of peripheral blood. The chain joins TRBV13 to TRBJ2-7, with D hard to call. The receptor was derived from a man aged 35 to 55 with active or convalescent COVID-19. The CDR3 is CASSLAFSYEQYF. The CDR3 DNA reads TGTGCCAGCAGCTTGGCTTTCTCCTACGAGCAGTACTTC. Full variable domain (remainder filled in from reference TRBV13 and TRBJ2-7): AAGVIQSPRHLIKEKRETATLKCYPIPRHDTVYWYQQGPGQDPQFLISFYEKMQSDKGSIPDRFSAQQFSDYHSELNMSSLELGDSALYFCASSLAFSYEQYFGPGTRLTVT.